The table lists the clone carrying this T cell receptor (beta chain) with a few counts. Its antigen is not known. CDR3 size: 16 residues. From germline, CDR1 is LGHNA and CDR2 YSLEER. V dropped 0 bases and J dropped 6; count of bases not matched to a gene: 11. This specimen belongs to a study of T cell responses to AZD1222 COVID-19 vaccine. Study at large: Second doses that came at about 4 or about 12 weeks were put together.

Clones were read by immunoSEQ multiplex PCR, and TCRdb kept only the in-frame ones, dropping some. The table lists around 94,000 clones, around nine tenths of them singletons. Study-level findings and limits: Repertoires were collected only later (after the peak T cell response had occurred). Spike-wide vaccine-associated CD4 TCRs dominated at 160-218 and 743-854. White British donors predominated, females outnumbered males, and clonal diversity was possibly underestimated.

This sequence joins TRBV4-3 and TRBJ2-7; 7 nucleotides align to TRBD2. The origin of this receptor is an adult in good health. Sequences were derived from peripheral blood, sampled on day 0 of AZD1222 vaccination. The CDR3 region is CASSQDVVGLLREQYF. DNA for the CDR3: TGCGCCAGCAGCCAAGATGTTGTGGGACTACTGCGCGAGCAGTACTTC.